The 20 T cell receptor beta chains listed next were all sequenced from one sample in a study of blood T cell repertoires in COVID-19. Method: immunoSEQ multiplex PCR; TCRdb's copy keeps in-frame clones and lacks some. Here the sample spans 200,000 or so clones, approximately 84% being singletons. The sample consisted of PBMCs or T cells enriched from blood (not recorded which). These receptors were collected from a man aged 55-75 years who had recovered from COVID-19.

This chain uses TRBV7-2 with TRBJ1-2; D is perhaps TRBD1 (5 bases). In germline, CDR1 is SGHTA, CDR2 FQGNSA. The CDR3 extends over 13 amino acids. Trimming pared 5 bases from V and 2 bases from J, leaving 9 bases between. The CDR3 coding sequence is TGTGCCAGCAGCGCTGGGGGGAACTATGGCTACACCTTC. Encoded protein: CASSAGGNYGYTF.

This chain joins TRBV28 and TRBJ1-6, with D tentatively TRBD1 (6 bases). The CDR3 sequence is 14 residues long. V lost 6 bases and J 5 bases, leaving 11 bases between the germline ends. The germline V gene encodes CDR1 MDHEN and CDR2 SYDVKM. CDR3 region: CASRSQGNNSPLHF. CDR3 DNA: TGTGCCAGCAGATCACAGGGCAATAATTCACCCCTCCACTTT.

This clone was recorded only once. In DNA form, the CDR3 reads TGTGCCAGCAGCCCCACACAGGACCTACTGCGGAATGAGCAGTTCTTC. Translation gives CASSPTQDLLRNEQFF. This rearrangement joins TRBV11-2 to TRBJ2-1; a possible D gene is TRBD1 (5 bases). V was clipped by 5 bases and J by 7 bases, with 21 bases between them. This CDR3 spans 16 amino acids. The germline gives CDR1 SGHAT, CDR2 FQNNGV.

The CDR3 spells CASSLGQGRKETQYF. CDR3 DNA sequence: TGTGCCAGCAGTTTAGGACAGGGAAGGAAAGAGACCCAGTACTTC. The chain couples TRBV6-2 or TRBV6-3 to TRBJ2-5, with 8 bases lining up with TRBD1. The V and J ends lost 4 bases and 3 bases, in that order; junction bases with no gene match: 7. The germline V gene has CDR1 MNHEY and CDR2 SVGEGT. This CDR3 has 15 residues.

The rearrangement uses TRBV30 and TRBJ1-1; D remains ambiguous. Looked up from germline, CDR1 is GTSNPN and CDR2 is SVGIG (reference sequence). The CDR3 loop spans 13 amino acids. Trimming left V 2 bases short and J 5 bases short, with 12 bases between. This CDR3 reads CAWSRVGGTEAFF. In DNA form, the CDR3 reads TGTGCCTGGAGTAGGGTGGGAGGTACTGAAGCTTTCTTT.

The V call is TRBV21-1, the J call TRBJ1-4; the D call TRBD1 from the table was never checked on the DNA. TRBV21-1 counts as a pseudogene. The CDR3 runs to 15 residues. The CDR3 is CASSKVDQGDEKLFF. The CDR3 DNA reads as TGTGCCAGCAGCAAAGTAGACCAGGGGGATGAAAAACTGTTTTTT.

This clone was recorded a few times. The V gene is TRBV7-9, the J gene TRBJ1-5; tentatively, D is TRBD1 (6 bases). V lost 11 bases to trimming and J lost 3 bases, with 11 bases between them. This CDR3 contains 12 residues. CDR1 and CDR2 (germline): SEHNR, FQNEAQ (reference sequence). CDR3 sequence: CASGVDNQPQHF. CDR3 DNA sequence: TGTGCCTCAGGGGTAGACAATCAGCCCCAGCATTTT.

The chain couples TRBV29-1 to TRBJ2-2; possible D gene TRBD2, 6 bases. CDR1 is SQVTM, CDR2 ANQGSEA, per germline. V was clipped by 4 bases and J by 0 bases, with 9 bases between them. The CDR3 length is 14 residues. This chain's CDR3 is CSVGSSANTGELFF. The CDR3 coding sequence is TGCAGCGTTGGCTCTAGCGCGAACACCGGGGAGCTGTTTTTT.

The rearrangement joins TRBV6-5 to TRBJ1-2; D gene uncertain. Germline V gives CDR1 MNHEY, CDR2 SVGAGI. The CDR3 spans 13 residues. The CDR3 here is CATPPRHNYGYTF. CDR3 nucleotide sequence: TGTGCGACCCCCCCGCGGCACAACTATGGCTACACCTTC.

CDR3 sequence reads: CASSLGQLAYGYTF. CDR3 coding DNA: TGTGCCAGCAGCTTAGGACAGTTGGCCTATGGCTACACCTTC. The chain uses TRBV11-3 and TRBJ1-2; possible D gene TRBD1, 5 bases. This CDR3 contains 14 residues. Trimming removed 1 base at V and 4 bases at J, with 10 bases between. Per the germline V gene, CDR1 is SGHNT and CDR2 is YENEEA.

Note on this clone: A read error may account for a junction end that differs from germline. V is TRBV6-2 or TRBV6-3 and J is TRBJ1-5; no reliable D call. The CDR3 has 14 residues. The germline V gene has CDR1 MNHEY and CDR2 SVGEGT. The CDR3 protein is CAGSWESLHQPQHF. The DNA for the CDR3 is TGTGCCGGCAGTTGGGAGAGCCTCCATCAGCCCCAGCATTTT.

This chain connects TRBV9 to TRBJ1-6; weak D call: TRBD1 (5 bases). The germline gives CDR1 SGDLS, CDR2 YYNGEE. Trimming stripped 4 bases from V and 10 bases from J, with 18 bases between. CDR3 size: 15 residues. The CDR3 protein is CASSSPRGVGSPLHF. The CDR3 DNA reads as TGTGCCAGCAGCTCCCCCCGGGGGGTAGGGTCACCCCTCCACTTT.

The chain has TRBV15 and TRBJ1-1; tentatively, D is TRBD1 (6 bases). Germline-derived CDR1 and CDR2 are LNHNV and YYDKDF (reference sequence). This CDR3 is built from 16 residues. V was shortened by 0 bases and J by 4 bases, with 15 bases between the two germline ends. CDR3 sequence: CATSRELRGVGTEAFF. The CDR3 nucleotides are TGTGCCACCAGCAGAGAGCTCAGGGGAGTAGGCACTGAAGCTTTCTTT.

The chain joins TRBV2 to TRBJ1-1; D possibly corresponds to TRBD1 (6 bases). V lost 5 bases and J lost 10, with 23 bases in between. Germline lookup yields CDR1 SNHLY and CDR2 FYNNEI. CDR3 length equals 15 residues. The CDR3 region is CASSFGVGGGLGAFF. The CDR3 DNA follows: TGTGCCAGCAGTTTCGGTGTTGGGGGGGGCCTTGGAGCTTTCTTT.

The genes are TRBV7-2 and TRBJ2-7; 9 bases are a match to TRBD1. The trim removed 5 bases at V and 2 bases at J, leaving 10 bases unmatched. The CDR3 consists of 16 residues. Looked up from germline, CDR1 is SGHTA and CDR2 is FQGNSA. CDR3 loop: CASSLGGGTGPYEQYF. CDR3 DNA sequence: TGTGCCAGCAGCCTTGGGGGTGGGACAGGGCCCTACGAGCAGTACTTC.

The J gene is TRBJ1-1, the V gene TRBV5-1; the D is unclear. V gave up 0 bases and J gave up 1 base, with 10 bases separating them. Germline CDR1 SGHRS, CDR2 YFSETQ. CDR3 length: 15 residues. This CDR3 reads CASSLDYSGNTEAFF. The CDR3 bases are TGCGCCAGCAGCTTGGACTACAGCGGGAACACTGAAGCTTTCTTT.

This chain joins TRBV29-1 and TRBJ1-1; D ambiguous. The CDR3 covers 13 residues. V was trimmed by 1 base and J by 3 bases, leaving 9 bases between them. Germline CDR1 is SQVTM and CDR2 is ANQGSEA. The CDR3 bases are TGCAGCGTTGAAGGGGTCCGGGACACTGAAGCTTTCTTT. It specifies CSVEGVRDTEAFF.

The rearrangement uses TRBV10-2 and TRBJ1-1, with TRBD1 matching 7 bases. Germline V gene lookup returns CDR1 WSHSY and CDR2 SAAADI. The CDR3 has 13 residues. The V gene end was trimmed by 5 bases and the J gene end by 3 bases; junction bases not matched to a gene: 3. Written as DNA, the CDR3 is TGCGCCAGCAGTCAGGGGGGTTACACTGAAGCTTTCTTT. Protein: CASSQGGYTEAFF.

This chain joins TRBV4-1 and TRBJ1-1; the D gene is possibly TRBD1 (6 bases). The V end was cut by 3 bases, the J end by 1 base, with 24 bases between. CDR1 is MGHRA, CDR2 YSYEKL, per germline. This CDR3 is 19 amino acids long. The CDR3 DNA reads TGCGCCAGCAGCCATTCGGGGATAACTAGACAGGTCACGAACACTGAAGCTTTCTTT. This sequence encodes CASSHSGITRQVTNTEAFF.

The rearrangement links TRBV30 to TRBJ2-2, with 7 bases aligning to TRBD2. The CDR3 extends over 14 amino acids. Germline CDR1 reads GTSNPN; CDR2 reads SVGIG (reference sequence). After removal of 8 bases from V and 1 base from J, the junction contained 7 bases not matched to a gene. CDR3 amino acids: CAHPGGRNTGELFF. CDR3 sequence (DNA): TGTGCCCACCCGGGGGGAAGGAACACCGGGGAGCTGTTTTTT.